This T cell receptor beta chain was captured by sequencing in a study of shared clonotypes between healthy human individuals. Study results and caveats: Researchers found naive subsets generally carried larger estimated richness than memory subsets.

The data were produced by immunoSEQ multiplex PCR, yet TCRdb's version contains in-frame clones alone and is incomplete. The table includes some 2.4 million clones, 80% to 95% detected once. Germline-derived CDR1 and CDR2 are ENHRY and SYGVKD. V shed 4 bases and J shed 3 bases, with 11 bases lying between them. This CDR3 region has 14 residues. As to this clone: Antigen: not known.

J is TRBJ2-3 and V is TRBV10-3, with D possibly TRBD1 on 6 matching bases. Sequencing used naive CD4+ T cells from PBMCs. Sample subset: CD45RA+ positively selected. This TCR was sampled from a man aged 18 to 30 in good health. Some clones in this sample may be carry-over from other donors' samples. CDR3: CAISGGGGTDTQYF. Written as DNA, the CDR3 is TGTGCCATCAGTGGAGGGGGTGGGACAGATACGCAGTATTTT.